The clone carrying this TCR beta chain was seen a single time. These data originate in a study of blood T cell repertoires in COVID-19. Turning to the study itself: Nucleic acid was either cDNA or gDNA, and it came from T cells, B-cell-depleted T cells, or PBMCs.

CDR1 SNHLY and CDR2 FYNNEI come from the germline V gene. The CDR3 consists of 16 residues. The V end lost 4 bases, the J end lost 4 bases, and 17 bases lay between the germline ends. The method was immunoSEQ multiplex PCR; TCRdb's version includes in-frame clones alone and lacks a portion of them. The sample lists some 180,000 clones, 85% to 90% occurring once. V and J are TRBV2 and TRBJ2-1; TRBD2 might be the D (6 bases). This TCR derives from a woman in her fifties or sixties with acute or convalescent COVID-19. The specimen sequenced was peripheral blood. CDR3 in DNA: TGTGCCAGCAGTGGCCAGGGTGACGGGAGATACAATGAGCAGTTCTTC. Protein: CASSGQGDGRYNEQFF. The whole variable domain, filled in from reference TRBV2 and TRBJ2-1, reads EPEVTQTPSHQVTQMGQEVILRCVPISNHLYFYWYRQILGQKVEFLVSFYNNEISEKSEIFDDQFSVERPDGSNFTLKIRSTKLEDSAMYFCASSGQGDGRYNEQFFGPGTRLTVL.